Listed here are 23 T cell receptor beta chains from one sample, sequenced in a study of cytomegalovirus exposure and HLA in healthy donors. PCR used 60 Vbeta primers and 13 Jbeta primers. Profiled with immunoSEQ multiplex PCR; TCRdb holds only in-frame clones, not every one. Of 130,000 or so clones listed, around 66% are singletons. The sample comprised PBMCs. Receptor source: a woman aged 55-69 years in good health and CMV-seronegative.

V is TRBV7-8 and J is TRBJ1-1; D unclear. Trimming cost V 1 base and J 5 bases, with 8 bases left between them. From germline, CDR1 is SGHVS and CDR2 FQNEAQ. The CDR3 has 13 amino acids. CDR3 in DNA: TGTGCCAGCAGCTTAGTGGCAATGACTGAAGCTTTCTTT. Protein sequence: CASSLVAMTEAFF.

The chain is built from TRBV7-2 and TRBJ1-2; the D is unclear. V gave up 4 bases and J gave up 5 bases, with 5 bases separating them. CDR3 length: 11 amino acids. Germline CDR1 and CDR2: SGHTA and FQGNSA. CDR3: CASSSLYGYTF. The CDR3 DNA reads as TGTGCCAGCAGCTCTCTATATGGCTACACCTTC.

This clone was recorded once. The chain has TRBV10-3 and TRBJ1-2; the match to TRBD1 covers 7 bases. Germline V gene lookup returns CDR1 ENHRY and CDR2 SYGVKD. The CDR3 has 13 amino acids. The J segment lost 8 bases and the V segment lost 3 bases, leaving 6 bases of the junction unmatched. The CDR3 spells CAISEQGTGGYTF. CDR3 nucleotides: TGTGCCATCAGTGAACAGGGGACGGGGGGCTACACCTTC.

CDR3 sequence: CASSERTRDNEQFF. The CDR3, as DNA: TGTGCCAGCAGCGAACGAACTAGGGACAATGAGCAGTTCTTC. This chain uses TRBV9 with TRBJ2-1; D may be TRBD2 (5 bases). Trimming removed 3 bases at V and 5 bases at J, with 12 bases between. The germline CDR1 and CDR2 sequences are SGDLS and YYNGEE. There are 14 residues in the CDR3.

V gene TRBV7-2 combines with J gene TRBJ1-2; 9 positions match TRBD1. CDR1 is SGHTA, CDR2 FQGNSA, per germline. V shed 5 bases and J 4 bases; nucleotides not matched to a gene: 11. The CDR3 sequence is 16 residues long. In nucleotides, the CDR3 is TGTGCCAGCAGCCTGACCTCGGGACAGGGTGTCTATGGCTACACCTTC. This gives the protein CASSLTSGQGVYGYTF.

This sequence joins TRBV20-1 and TRBJ2-1; the D is unclear. This CDR3 contains 10 residues. Trimming shortened V by 6 bases and J by 4 bases, and 4 bases separated the two germline ends. Germline V CDR1 and CDR2: DFQATT, SNEGSKA (reference sequence). The CDR3 loop is CSAGYNEQFF. The CDR3 nucleotides are TGCAGTGCCGGGTACAATGAGCAGTTCTTC.

V and J are TRBV4-3 and TRBJ1-2, with 7 bases aligning to TRBD1. J was trimmed by 2 bases and V by 4 bases; bases with no gene match: 1. The CDR3 is 13 residues long. Germline V gene lookup returns CDR1 LGHNA and CDR2 YSLEER. This CDR3 reads CASSPGQNYGYTF. The CDR3 nucleotides are TGCGCCAGCAGCCCGGGACAGAACTATGGCTACACCTTC.

V gene TRBV7-2 combines with J gene TRBJ2-7; 8 bases are a match to TRBD2. CDR3 length: 15 residues. Germline V gives CDR1 SGHTA, CDR2 FQGNSA. Unmatched junction bases numbered 8, after V lost 3 bases and J lost 4 bases. Here the CDR3 reads CASSLGISGVYEQYF. The CDR3, as DNA: TGTGCCAGCAGCTTGGGAATTAGCGGGGTTTACGAGCAGTACTTC.

This rearrangement joins TRBV5-1 to TRBJ2-1, with D possibly TRBD1 on 5 matching bases. The CDR3 consists of 17 residues. CDR1 is SGHRS and CDR2 is YFSETQ in the germline V gene. V shed 2 bases and J shed 9 bases, with 24 bases lying between them. This chain's CDR3 is CASSFEQGPSRYGEQFF. In DNA, the CDR3 is TGCGCCAGCAGCTTCGAGCAGGGTCCCTCCCGATATGGTGAGCAGTTCTTC.

The chain employs TRBV10-3 and TRBJ2-5; 8 bases match TRBD2. The tail of the sequence fits TRBJ2-7 better, so the J call may be wrong. CDR3 size: 14 residues. Germline V CDR1 and CDR2: ENHRY, SYGVKD. The CDR3 sequence: CAIRPGTSSYEQYF. The CDR3 DNA reads TGTGCCATCAGGCCAGGGACTAGCTCCTACGAGCAGTACTTC.

This clone came up once. Written as DNA, the CDR3 is TGTGCCAGCACCCTATTGCGGACTCTCCCCACAGATACGCAGTATTTT. This gives the protein CASTLLRTLPTDTQYF. The V gene is TRBV7-8, the J gene TRBJ2-3; possibly TRBD2 for D (5 bases). The V gene's germline CDR1 is SGHVS and CDR2 FQNEAQ. This CDR3 has 16 residues. Trimming removed 7 bases from V and 2 bases from J, with 19 bases in between.

This clone occurred once. The chain recombines TRBV7-8 with TRBJ2-2; 16 positions match TRBD2. Germline assignment: CDR1 SGHVS and CDR2 FQNEAQ. The CDR3 loop spans 18 amino acids. V was clipped by 3 bases and J by 7 bases; unmatched bases: 8. The CDR3 protein is CASSFLGTSGRVVGELFF. The CDR3 DNA reads as TGTGCCAGCAGCTTCCTTGGGACTAGCGGGAGGGTCGTCGGGGAGCTGTTTTTT.

The V gene is TRBV19, the J gene TRBJ1-1; D may be TRBD1 (6 bases). Between the trimmed V and J ends, which lost 5 bases and 1 base, there was a span of 14 bases. Germline assignment: CDR1 LNHDA and CDR2 SQIVND (reference sequence). This CDR3 contains 15 residues. CDR3 sequence reads: CASSPDRGGNTEAFF. The DNA of the CDR3 is TGTGCCAGTAGTCCAGACAGAGGGGGGAACACTGAAGCTTTCTTT.

The chain carries TRBV19 and TRBJ2-3; TRBD1 might be the D (5 bases). Trimming left V 6 bases short and J 4 bases short, with 17 bases between. The CDR3 contains 15 residues. CDR1 is LNHDA, CDR2 SQIVND, per germline (reference sequence). DNA of the CDR3: TGTGCCAGTAGGGCCTCGTGGGGCTGGGCAGATACGCAGTATTTT. Amino acid sequence: CASRASWGWADTQYF.

The chain joins TRBV19 to TRBJ1-2; 7 positions match TRBD1. CDR3 length: 14 residues. Germline-derived CDR1 and CDR2 are LNHDA and SQIVND (reference sequence). V dropped 6 bases and J dropped 7; count of bases not matched to a gene: 11. The CDR3 DNA follows: TGTGCCAGTAGGGATCCGGGACAGTCGGGTGGCTACACCTTC. It yields the protein CASRDPGQSGGYTF. Full variable domain (remainder filled in from reference TRBV19 and TRBJ1-2): DGGITQSPKYLFRKEGQNVTLSCEQNLNHDAMYWYRQDPGQGLRLIYYSQIVNDFQKGDIAEGYSVSREKKESFPLTVTSAQKNPTAFYLCASRDPGQSGGYTFGSGTRLTVV.

In its sample, this clone was seen once. The chain joins TRBV6-5 to TRBJ2-1; 12 bases agree with TRBD2. Looked up from germline, CDR1 is MNHEY and CDR2 is SVGAGI. The CDR3 spans 15 residues. Losses at the gene ends were 6 bases for V and 4 bases for J; bases not matched to a gene: 4. CDR3 DNA: TGTGCCAGCAGGTCTAGCGGGGGGGGATACAATGAGCAGTTCTTC. This translates into CASRSSGGGYNEQFF.

The V and J genes are TRBV7-6 and TRBJ2-3; 11 nucleotides match TRBD2. The ends lost 4 bases at V and 2 bases at J; junction bases unmatched: 8. This CDR3 is built from 17 residues. CDR1 and CDR2 from the germline V gene are SGHVS and FNYEAQ. CDR3 residues: CASSSRVAGGFTDTQYF. DNA for the CDR3: TGTGCCAGCAGCTCCCGAGTAGCGGGGGGGTTCACAGATACGCAGTATTTT.

A few counts support this clone. The rearrangement links TRBV19 to TRBJ1-5, with D possibly TRBD1 on 6 matching bases. CDR1 and CDR2 from the germline V gene are LNHDA and SQIVND (reference sequence). The CDR3 is 12 amino acids. Trimming removed 5 bases at V and 8 bases at J, with 10 bases between. The chain's CDR3 is CASSVQGKPQHF. The CDR3 nucleotides are TGTGCCAGTAGTGTCCAGGGGAAGCCCCAGCATTTT.

The rearrangement uses TRBV6-5 and TRBJ2-5, with 9 positions matching TRBD2. Trimming removed 1 base from V and 5 bases from J; junction bases left unmatched: 5. The CDR3 sequence is 15 residues long. Germline CDR1 is MNHEY and CDR2 is SVGAGI. The CDR3 loop reads CASSYFRGGAETQYF. The CDR3 DNA follows: TGTGCCAGCAGTTACTTTCGCGGGGGGGCGGAGACCCAGTACTTC.

This clone has more than one count but fewer than ten. The CDR3 protein is CASSLGGGGSEQFF. In DNA form, the CDR3 reads TGTGCCAGCAGTTTAGGGGGGGGAGGGAGCGAGCAGTTCTTC. The gene calls are TRBV28 and TRBJ2-1; 7 positions agree with TRBD2. Germline CDR1 is MDHEN and CDR2 is SYDVKM. Losses at the gene ends were 2 bases for V and 10 bases for J; bases not matched to a gene: 8. This CDR3 spans 14 amino acids.

V is TRBV28 and J is TRBJ2-7, with D perhaps matching TRBD1 (5 bases). This CDR3 is built from 14 residues. Germline CDR1 reads MDHEN; CDR2 reads SYDVKM. V was trimmed by 7 bases and J by 4 bases, leaving 17 bases between them. The CDR3 DNA reads TGTGCCAGCACCCCCCTGGGGCAGATTTACGAGCAGTACTTC. Its translation: CASTPLGQIYEQYF.

The chain employs TRBV7-2 and TRBJ2-7; 9 bases align to TRBD2. CDR3 length: 15 amino acids. Germline lookup yields CDR1 SGHTA and CDR2 FQGNSA. With 3 bases clipped from V and 7 bases from J, the junction kept 10 bases outside the gene matches. The CDR3 sequence is CASSFTGTSSVEQYF. CDR3 nucleotides: TGTGCCAGCAGCTTCACCGGGACTAGCTCAGTTGAGCAGTACTTC.

This clone was counted a few times. This sample also contains other DNA sequences that code for the same CDR3. The chain is built from TRBV5-1 and TRBJ1-6; TRBD1 matches at 8 bases. Germline V gene lookup returns CDR1 SGHRS and CDR2 YFSETQ. V shed 0 bases, J shed 10 bases, and the junction held 6 bases outside the gene matches. The CDR3 consists of 15 residues. CDR3 sequence (DNA): TGCGCCAGCAGCTTGGGCGGACAGGGCAGGTCACCCCTCCACTTT. Protein product: CASSLGGQGRSPLHF.